This T cell receptor (beta chain) emerged from a study of blood T cell repertoires in COVID-19. Background on the study: Samples representing acute and convalescent COVID-19 were sourced from the United States, Italy and Spain.

The CDR3 has 12 residues. V lost 7 bases and J 11 bases, leaving 15 bases between the germline ends. CDR1 and CDR2 (germline): MDHEN, SYDVKM. In the original analysis: The assay estimated nucleated cells by amplifying reference gene primers. Some clones are missing from TCRdb's copy, which holds only in-frame ones; the method was immunoSEQ multiplex PCR. V and J calls and clone size are given by that table; D and trimming were obtained from the DNA. Found here are 50,000 to 55,000 clones, approximately 85% of them singletons; the top ten hold less than 6.5%. The clonotype comes from a man aged 55 to 70 with acute or convalescent COVID-19. Sequenced sample: peripheral blood. The V call is TRBV28, the J call TRBJ2-1; tentatively, D is TRBD2 (6 bases). CDR3: CASTRPGEKQFF. CDR3 bases: TGTGCCAGCACCAGACCGGGGGAGAAGCAGTTCTTC.